These T cell receptor beta chains were read from a single sample in a study of blood T cell repertoires in COVID-19. Produced via immunoSEQ multiplex PCR; TCRdb's table is partial and in-frame only. The sample includes 120,000 to 150,000 clones, about 80% of them seen just once. The sample consisted of PBMCs or T cells enriched from blood (not recorded which). These receptors were obtained from a man in his fifties in a cohort exposed to, infected with or recovered from COVID-19 (not recorded which). Each CDR3 is given with its conserved first and last residue. The D gene is left open where the match is weak. Size is stated for part of the rows, as once, few or many counts, or as a class when the clone is expanded.

abundance | j_gene | v_gene | d_gene | CDR3nt | CDR3aa
. | TRBJ1-2 | TRBV4-1 | . | TGCGCCAGCAGCCAAGATCCAGGTCATGGCTACACCTTC | CASSQDPGHGYTF
. | TRBJ1-2 | TRBV9 | TRBD1 | TGTGCCAGCAGCGTAGAAGTCAGGACAGGGTATAACTATGGCTACACCTTC | CASSVEVRTGYNYGYTF
. | TRBJ1-1 | TRBV3-1/TRBV3-2 | . | TGTGCCAGCAGCCCGGCCTTTTCGCGGACTGAAGCTTTCTTT | CASSPAFSRTEAFF
. | TRBJ1-6 | TRBV30 | TRBD1 | TGTGCCTGGAGTGTACAGGGGAAACTTCGATCACCCCTCCACTTT | CAWSVQGKLRSPLHF
. | TRBJ2-7 | TRBV28 | . | TGTGCCAGCAGCCCATACGGACAGGTTAGCGGGAATGGTAGAGGGAACGAGCAGTACTTC | CASSPYGQVSGNGRGNEQYF
few | TRBJ2-2 | TRBV20-1 | . | TGCAGTGCTAGTTCGCTAGCTAGGAACACCGGGGAGCTGTTTTTT | CSASSLARNTGELFF
. | TRBJ2-3 | TRBV29-1 | . | TGCAGCGTTGTAAGCGGCGGCACAGATACGCAGTATTTT | CSVVSGGTDTQYF
few | TRBJ1-5 | TRBV24-1 | . | TGTGCCACCAGTGATTTGCGCGGGCAGCCCCAGCATTTT | CATSDLRGQPQHF
. | TRBJ2-7 | TRBV6-5 | TRBD2 | TGTGCCAGCAGTCCCGCCGGGGGGTCGGGCTACGAGCAGTACTTC | CASSPAGGSGYEQYF
. | TRBJ1-6 | TRBV18 | . | TGTGCCAGCTCACCACTGGCCAATTATAATTCACCCCTCCACTTT | CASSPLANYNSPLHF
. | TRBJ2-1 | TRBV10-3 | TRBD2 | TGTGCCATCAGTGCAGCTAGCGGGGCCTACAATGAGCAGTTCTTC | CAISAASGAYNEQFF
. | TRBJ1-6 | TRBV5-1 | . | TGCGCCAGCAGCCTAACAACAGATTATAATTCACCCCTCCACTTT | CASSLTTDYNSPLHF
once | TRBJ2-3 | TRBV5-6 | TRBD1 | TGTGCCAGCAGCTTGCCGGGACAGGGATTCTTGGATACGCAGTATTTT | CASSLPGQGFLDTQYF
. | TRBJ1-4 | TRBV19 | . | TGTGCCAGTAGTTCCAGGGGAACAACTAATGAAAAACTGTTTTTT | CASSSRGTTNEKLFF
. | TRBJ2-1 | TRBV24-1 | . | TGTGCCACCAGCGGGAGCTCCTACAATGAGCAGTTCTTC | CATSGSSYNEQFF
medium-sized | TRBJ2-2 | TRBV20-1 | TRBD2 | TGCAGTGCTAGTCTAGCGGGGGGGACCGGGGAGCTGTTTTTT | CSASLAGGTGELFF
. | TRBJ2-4 | TRBV3-1/TRBV3-2 | . | TGTGCCAGCAGCCAAGTCGGTTCGGCCAAAAACATTCAGTACTTC | CASSQVGSAKNIQYF
. | TRBJ1-3 | TRBV28 | TRBD1 | TGTGCCAGCAGTTCGGGGACAGCTGGAAACACCATATATTTT | CASSSGTAGNTIYF
. | TRBJ2-1 | TRBV5-4 | TRBD1 | TGTGCCAGCAGGTCCGGTTCCGGGACAGGACGGGATGAGCAGTTCTTC | CASRSGSGTGRDEQFF
. | TRBJ2-1 | TRBV24-1 | . | TGTGCCACCAGTGATCCGGACAGCTCCTACAATGAGCAGTTCTTC | CATSDPDSSYNEQFF
. | TRBJ2-7 | TRBV28 | . | TGTGCCAGCACCACATCAGGGTACGAGCAGTACTTC | CASTTSGYEQYF
. | TRBJ2-7 | TRBV5-1 | TRBD1 | TGCGCCAGCCGCTTGGGACAGGGGATCAACGAGCAGTACTTC | CASRLGQGINEQYF
. | TRBJ1-2 | TRBV19 | TRBD1 | TGTGCCAGTGCCGGGACAGGGGGTTCGGCCTATGGCTACACCTTC | CASAGTGGSAYGYTF
few | TRBJ2-1 | TRBV3-1/TRBV3-2 | TRBD1 | TGTGCCAGCAGCCAAGATTGGACAGGGGCTAGGGAAGAGCAGTTCTTC | CASSQDWTGAREEQFF
. | TRBJ2-2 | TRBV11-2 | TRBD1 | TGTGCCAGCAGCTCACATCTAGGACAGGGGAGTGGCACCGGGGAGCTGTTTTTT | CASSSHLGQGSGTGELFF